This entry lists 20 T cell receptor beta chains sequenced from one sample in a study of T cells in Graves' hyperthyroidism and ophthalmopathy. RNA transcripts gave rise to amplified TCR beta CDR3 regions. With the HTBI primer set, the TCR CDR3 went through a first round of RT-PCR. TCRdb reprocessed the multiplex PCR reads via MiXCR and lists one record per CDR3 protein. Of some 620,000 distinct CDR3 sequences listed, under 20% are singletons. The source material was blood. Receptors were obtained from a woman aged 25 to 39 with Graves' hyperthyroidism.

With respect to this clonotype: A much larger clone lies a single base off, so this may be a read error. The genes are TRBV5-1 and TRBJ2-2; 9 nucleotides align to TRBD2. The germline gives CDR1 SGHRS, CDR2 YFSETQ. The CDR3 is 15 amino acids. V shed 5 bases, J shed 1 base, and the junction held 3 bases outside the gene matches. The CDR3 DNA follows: TGCGCCAGCAGGGCGACTAGCGGGAACACCGGGGAGCTGTTTTTT. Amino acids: CASRATSGNTGELFF.

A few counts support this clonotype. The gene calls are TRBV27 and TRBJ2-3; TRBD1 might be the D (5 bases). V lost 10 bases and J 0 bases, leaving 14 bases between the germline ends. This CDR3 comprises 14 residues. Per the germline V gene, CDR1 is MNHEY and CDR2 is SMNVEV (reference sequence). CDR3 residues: CATKKGQSTDTQYF. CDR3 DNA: TGTGCCACCAAGAAGGGGCAAAGCACAGATACGCAGTATTTT.

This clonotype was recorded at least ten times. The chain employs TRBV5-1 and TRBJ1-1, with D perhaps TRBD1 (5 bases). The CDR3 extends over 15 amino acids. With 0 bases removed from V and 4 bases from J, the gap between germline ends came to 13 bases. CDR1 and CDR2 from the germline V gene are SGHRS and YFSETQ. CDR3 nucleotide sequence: TGCGCCAGCAGCTTGGCCCAGGGTGGAGGCACTGAAGCTTTCTTT. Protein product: CASSLAQGGGTEAFF.

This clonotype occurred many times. The CDR3 sequence is CSARPGGDFKGQPQHF. CDR3 sequence (DNA): TGCAGTGCTAGGCCCGGGGGCGATTTTAAGGGTCAGCCCCAGCATTTT. The chain links TRBV20-1 to TRBJ1-5, with D perhaps matching TRBD1 (6 bases). V was shortened by 3 bases and J by 6 bases, with 21 bases between the two germline ends. Germline V gene sequence: CDR1 DFQATT, CDR2 SNEGSKA (reference sequence). The CDR3 is made up of 16 amino acids.

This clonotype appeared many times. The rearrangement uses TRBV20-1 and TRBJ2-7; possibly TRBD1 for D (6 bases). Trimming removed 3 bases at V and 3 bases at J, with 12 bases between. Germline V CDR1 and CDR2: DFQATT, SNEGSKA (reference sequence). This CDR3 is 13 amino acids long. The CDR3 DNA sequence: TGCAGTGCTAGGAATGGGGACAACTACGAGCAGTACTTC. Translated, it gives CSARNGDNYEQYF.

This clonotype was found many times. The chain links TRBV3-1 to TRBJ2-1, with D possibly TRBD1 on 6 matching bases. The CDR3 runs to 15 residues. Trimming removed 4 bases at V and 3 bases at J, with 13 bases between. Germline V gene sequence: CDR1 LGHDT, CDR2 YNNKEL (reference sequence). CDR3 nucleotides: TGTGCCAGCAGCCGGAAGGGGGTGAACTACAATGAGCAGTTCTTC. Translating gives CASSRKGVNYNEQFF.

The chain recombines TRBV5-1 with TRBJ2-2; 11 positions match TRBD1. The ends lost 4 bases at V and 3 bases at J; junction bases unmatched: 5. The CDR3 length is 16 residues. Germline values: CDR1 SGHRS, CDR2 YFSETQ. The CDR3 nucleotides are TGCGCCAGCAGCCGGACAGGGGGCGTAGACACCGGGGAGCTGTTTTTT. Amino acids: CASSRTGGVDTGELFF.

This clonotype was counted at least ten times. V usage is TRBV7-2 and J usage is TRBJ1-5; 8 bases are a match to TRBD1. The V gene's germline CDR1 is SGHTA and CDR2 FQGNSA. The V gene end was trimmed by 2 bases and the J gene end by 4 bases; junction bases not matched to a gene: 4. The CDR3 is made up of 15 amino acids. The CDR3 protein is CASSLHRGDNQPQHF. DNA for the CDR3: TGTGCCAGCAGCTTACACAGGGGGGATAATCAGCCCCAGCATTTT.

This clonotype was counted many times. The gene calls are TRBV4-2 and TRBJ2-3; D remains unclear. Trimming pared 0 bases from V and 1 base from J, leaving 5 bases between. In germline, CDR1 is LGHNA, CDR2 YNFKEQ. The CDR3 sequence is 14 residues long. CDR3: CASSQETRTDTQYF. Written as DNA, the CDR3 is TGTGCCAGCAGCCAAGAAACCCGCACAGATACGCAGTATTTT.

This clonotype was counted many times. CDR3 sequence (DNA): TGTGCCAGCAGTGAAACGTCCTCTGTGAACACTGAAGCTTTCTTT. This translates into CASSETSSVNTEAFF. The chain joins TRBV6-1 to TRBJ1-1; D ambiguous. Germline CDR1 MNHNS, CDR2 SASEGT. This CDR3 is 15 amino acids long. V was shortened by 2 bases and J by 0 bases, with 10 bases between the two germline ends.

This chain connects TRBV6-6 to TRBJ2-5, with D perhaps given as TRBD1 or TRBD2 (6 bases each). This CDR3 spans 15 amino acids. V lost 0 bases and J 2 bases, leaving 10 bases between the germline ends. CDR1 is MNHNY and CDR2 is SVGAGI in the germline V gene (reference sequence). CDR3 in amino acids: CASSYSRGVQETQYF. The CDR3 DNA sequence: TGTGCCAGCAGTTACTCGAGGGGGGTACAAGAGACCCAGTACTTC.

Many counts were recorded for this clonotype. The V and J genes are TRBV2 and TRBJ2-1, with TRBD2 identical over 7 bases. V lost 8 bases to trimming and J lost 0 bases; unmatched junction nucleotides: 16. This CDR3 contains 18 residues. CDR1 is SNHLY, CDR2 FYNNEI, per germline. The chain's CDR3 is CASEGIAGGLSSYNEQFF. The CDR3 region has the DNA TGTGCCAGCGAAGGGATAGCGGGTGGCCTGAGCTCCTACAATGAGCAGTTCTTC.

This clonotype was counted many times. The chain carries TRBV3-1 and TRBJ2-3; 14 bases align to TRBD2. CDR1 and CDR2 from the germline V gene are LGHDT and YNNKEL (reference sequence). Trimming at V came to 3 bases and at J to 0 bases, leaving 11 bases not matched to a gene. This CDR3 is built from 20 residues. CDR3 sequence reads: CASSQDLGLAGVGSTDTQYF. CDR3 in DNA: TGTGCCAGCAGCCAGGACTTGGGACTAGCGGGAGTTGGGAGCACAGATACGCAGTATTTT.

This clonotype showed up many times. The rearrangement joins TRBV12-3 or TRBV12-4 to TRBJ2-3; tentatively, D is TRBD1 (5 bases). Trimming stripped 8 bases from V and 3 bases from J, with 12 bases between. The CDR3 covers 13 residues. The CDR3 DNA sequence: TGTGCCAGCCAGGGCTTTTCTACAGATACGCAGTATTTT. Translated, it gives CASQGFSTDTQYF.

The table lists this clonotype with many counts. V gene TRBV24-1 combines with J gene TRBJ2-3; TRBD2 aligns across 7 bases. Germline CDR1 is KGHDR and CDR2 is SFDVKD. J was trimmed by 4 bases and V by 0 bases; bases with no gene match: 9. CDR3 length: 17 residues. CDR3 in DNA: TGTGCCACCAGTGATTTGCCAGGGCGGGAGTTCGCAGATACGCAGTATTTT. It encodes CATSDLPGREFADTQYF.

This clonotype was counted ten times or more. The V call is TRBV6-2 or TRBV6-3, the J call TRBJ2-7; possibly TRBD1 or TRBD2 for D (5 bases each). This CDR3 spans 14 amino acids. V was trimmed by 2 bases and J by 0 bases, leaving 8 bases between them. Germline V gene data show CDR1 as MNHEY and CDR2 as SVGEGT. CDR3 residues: CASSYRGDSYEQYF. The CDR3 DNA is TGTGCCAGCAGTTACAGAGGGGACTCCTACGAGCAGTACTTC.

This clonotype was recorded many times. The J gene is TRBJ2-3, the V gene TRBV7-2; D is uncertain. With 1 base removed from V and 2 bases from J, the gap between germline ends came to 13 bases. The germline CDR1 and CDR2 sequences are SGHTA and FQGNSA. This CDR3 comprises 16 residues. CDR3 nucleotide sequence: TGTGCCAGCAGCTTAGACACGGCAGGCTACACAGATACGCAGTATTTT. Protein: CASSLDTAGYTDTQYF.

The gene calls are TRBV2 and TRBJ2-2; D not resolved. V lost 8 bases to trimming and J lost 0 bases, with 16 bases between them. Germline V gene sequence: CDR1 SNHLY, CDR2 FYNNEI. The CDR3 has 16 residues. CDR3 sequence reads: CASVITRVSNTGELFF. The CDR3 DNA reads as TGTGCCAGCGTTATAACTCGGGTGTCGAACACCGGGGAGCTGTTTTTT.

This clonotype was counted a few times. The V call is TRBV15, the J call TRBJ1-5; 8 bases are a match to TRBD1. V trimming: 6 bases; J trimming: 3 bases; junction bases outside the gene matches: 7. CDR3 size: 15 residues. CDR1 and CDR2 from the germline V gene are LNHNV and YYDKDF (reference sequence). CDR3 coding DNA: TGTGCCACCAGGAAATCGACAGGGGACAATCAGCCCCAGCATTTT. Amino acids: CATRKSTGDNQPQHF. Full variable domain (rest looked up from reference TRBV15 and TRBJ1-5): DAMVIQNPRYQVTQFGKPVTLSCSQTLNHNVMYWYQQKSSQAPKLLFHYYDKDFNNEADTPDNFQSRRPNTSFCFLDIRSPGLGDTAMYLCATRKSTGDNQPQHFGDGTRLSIL.

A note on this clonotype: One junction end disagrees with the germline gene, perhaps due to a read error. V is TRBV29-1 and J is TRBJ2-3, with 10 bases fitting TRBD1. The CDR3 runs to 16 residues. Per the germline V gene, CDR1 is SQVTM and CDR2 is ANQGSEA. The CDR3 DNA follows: TGCAGCGTAGAAAACCGGGACAGGGGTAGAACAGATACGCGGTATTTT. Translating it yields CSVENRDRGRTDTRYF.